This TCR beta chain was sequenced for a study of CD8 T cells in Susac syndrome. In the multiple sclerosis control group, patients were treatment-naive and had stable or active relapsing-remitting disease. FACS enriched CD8+ TEMRA cells, while bulk CD8+ and CD4+ were negatively isolated. Reverse transcription of 0.5 to 1 ug RNA was performed with random hexamers. The authors amplified TCR beta CDR3 across 54 Vbeta and 13 Jbeta using immunoSEQ multiplex PCR. TCRdb processed the immunoSEQ multiplex PCR reads anew with MiXCR; each CDR3 protein has one entry. The sample records around 160,000 distinct CDR3 sequences, approximately 94% being singletons. The CDR3 loop spans 15 amino acids. Trimming stripped 3 bases from V and 6 bases from J, with 15 bases between. Germline CDR1 SEHNR, CDR2 FQNEAQ (reference sequence).

The chain is built from TRBV7-9 and TRBJ1-5; D perhaps matches TRBD1 (5 bases). Input material: CD4+ T cells from PBMCs. This receptor was taken from a human donor with multiple sclerosis. CDR3 amino acids: CASSFYGAEGQPQHF. Here the CDR3 DNA reads TGTGCCAGCAGCTTTTACGGGGCGGAGGGTCAGCCCCAGCATTTT.